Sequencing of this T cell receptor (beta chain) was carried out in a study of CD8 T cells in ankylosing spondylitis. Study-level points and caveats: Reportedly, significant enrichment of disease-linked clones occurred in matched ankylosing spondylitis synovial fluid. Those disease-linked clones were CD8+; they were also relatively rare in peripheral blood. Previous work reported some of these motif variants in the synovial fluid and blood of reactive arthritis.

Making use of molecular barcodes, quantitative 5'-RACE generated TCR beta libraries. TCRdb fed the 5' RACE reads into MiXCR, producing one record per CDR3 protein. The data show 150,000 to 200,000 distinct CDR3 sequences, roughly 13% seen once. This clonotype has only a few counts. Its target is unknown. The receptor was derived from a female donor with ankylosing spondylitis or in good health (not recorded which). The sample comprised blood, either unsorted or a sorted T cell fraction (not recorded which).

DNA for the CDR3: TGCAGTGCTCCCAGGCCCCAACCTGAAGCTTTCTTT. It codes for CSAPRPQPEAFF. J is TRBJ1-1 and V is TRBV20-1; D ambiguous. The V end lost 5 bases, the J end lost 6 bases, and 13 bases lay between the germline ends. The CDR3 totals 12 residues. CDR1 is DFQATT, CDR2 SNEGSKA, per germline (reference sequence).